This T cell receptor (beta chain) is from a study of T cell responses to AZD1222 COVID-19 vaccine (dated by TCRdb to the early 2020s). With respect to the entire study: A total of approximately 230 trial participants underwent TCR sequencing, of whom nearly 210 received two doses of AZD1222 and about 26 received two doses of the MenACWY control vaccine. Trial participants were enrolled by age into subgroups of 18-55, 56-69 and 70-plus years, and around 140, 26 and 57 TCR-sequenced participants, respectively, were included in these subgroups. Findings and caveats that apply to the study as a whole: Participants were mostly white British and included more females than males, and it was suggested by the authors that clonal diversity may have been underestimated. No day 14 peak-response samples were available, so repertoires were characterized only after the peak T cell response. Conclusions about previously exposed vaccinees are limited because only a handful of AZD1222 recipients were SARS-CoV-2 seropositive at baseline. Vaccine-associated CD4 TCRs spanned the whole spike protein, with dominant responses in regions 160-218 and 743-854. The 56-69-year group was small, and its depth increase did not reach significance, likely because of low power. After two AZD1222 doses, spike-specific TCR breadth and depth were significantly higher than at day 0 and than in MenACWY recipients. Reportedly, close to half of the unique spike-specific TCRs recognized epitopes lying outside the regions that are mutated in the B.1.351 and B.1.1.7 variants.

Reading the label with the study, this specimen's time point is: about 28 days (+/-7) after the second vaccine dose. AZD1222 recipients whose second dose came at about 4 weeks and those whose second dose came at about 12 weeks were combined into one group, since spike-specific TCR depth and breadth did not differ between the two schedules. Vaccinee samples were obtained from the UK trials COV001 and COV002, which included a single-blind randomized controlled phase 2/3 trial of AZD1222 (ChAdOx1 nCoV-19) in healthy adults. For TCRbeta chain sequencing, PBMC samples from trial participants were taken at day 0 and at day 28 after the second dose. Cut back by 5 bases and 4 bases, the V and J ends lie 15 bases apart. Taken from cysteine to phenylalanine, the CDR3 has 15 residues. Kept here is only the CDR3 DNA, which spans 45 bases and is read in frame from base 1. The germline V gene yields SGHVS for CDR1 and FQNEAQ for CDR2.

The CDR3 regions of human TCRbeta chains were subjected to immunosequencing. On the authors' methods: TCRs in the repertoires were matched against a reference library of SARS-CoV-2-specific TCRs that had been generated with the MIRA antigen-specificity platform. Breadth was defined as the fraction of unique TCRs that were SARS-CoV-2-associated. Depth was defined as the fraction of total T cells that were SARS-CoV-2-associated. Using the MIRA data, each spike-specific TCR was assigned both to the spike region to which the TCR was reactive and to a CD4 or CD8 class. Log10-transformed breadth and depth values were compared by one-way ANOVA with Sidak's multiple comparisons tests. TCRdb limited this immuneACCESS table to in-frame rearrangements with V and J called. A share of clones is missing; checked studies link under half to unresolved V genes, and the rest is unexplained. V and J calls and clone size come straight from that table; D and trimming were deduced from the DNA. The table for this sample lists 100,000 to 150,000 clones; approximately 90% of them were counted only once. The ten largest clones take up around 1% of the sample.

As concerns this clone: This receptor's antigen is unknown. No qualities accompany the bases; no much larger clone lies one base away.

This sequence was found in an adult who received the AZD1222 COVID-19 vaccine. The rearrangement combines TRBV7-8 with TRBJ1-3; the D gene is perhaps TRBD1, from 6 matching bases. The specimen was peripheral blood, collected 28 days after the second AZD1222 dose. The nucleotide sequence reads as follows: TGTGCCAGCAGCCTACCGGGACACTTAGGAAACACCATATATTTT. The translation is CASSLPGHLGNTIYF.